The 9 T cell receptor beta chains in this list originate from one sample, sequenced in a study of blood T cells in healthy people across ages. A sample-barcoded 5' primer and a J-beta primer mix were used in a second PCR of roughly 7 to 12 cycles. TCRdb re-analysed the 5' RACE reads in MiXCR, keeping a single row per CDR3 protein. The table has 870,000 or so distinct CDR3 sequences, under 35% seen once; the top ten hold 17%. Sequenced input: blood. These receptors were collected from a woman aged 80 or over in good health.

This clonotype occurred many times. In DNA form, the CDR3 reads TGTGCCAGCAGTTACGCGGACAGCTTCTATGGCTACACCTTC. This encodes CASSYADSFYGYTF. The V gene is TRBV6-2 or TRBV6-3, the J gene TRBJ1-2, with D tentatively TRBD1 (6 bases). CDR1 and CDR2 from the germline V gene are MNHEY and SVGEGT. The V end was cut by 2 bases, the J end by 4 bases, with 11 bases between. The CDR3 spans 14 residues.

This clonotype was seen at least ten times. An end of the junction differs from the germline gene, which may be a read error. This rearrangement joins TRBV7-7 to TRBJ2-1; maybe TRBD1 (7 bases). Germline CDR1 reads SSHAT; CDR2 reads FNYEAQ (reference sequence). The length of the CDR3 is 15 residues. The chain's CDR3 is CASSANAGQYNEQFF. Written as DNA, the CDR3 is TGTGCTAGCAGCGCGAATGCGGGACAGTACAATGAGCAGTTCTTC.

This clonotype showed up just once. The V and J genes are TRBV5-1 and TRBJ2-2; D remains unclear. The CDR3 has 19 residues. V was cut by 1 base and J by 0 bases, with 19 bases left in between. Germline V lookup: CDR1 SGHRS, CDR2 YFSETQ. Here the CDR3 reads CASSLSGQSVGANTGELFF. The CDR3 nucleotides are TGCGCCAGCAGCTTGTCTGGGCAGTCTGTCGGCGCGAACACCGGGGAGCTGTTTTTT.

There are many counts of this clonotype. The chain recombines TRBV7-2 with TRBJ2-1; D is uncertain. CDR3 size: 12 residues. Germline CDR1 and CDR2: SGHTA and FQGNSA. The germline V and J ends were trimmed by 5 bases and 6 bases, with 8 bases remaining between them. This chain's CDR3 is CASSRRVNEQFF. The CDR3 bases are TGTGCCAGCAGCCGACGGGTCAATGAGCAGTTCTTC.

V gene TRBV6-6 combines with J gene TRBJ2-1, with TRBD1 matching 11 bases. With 1 base clipped from V and 15 bases from J, the junction kept 2 bases outside the gene matches. This CDR3 contains 12 residues. Germline CDR1 is MNHNY and CDR2 is SVGAGI (reference sequence). The CDR3 DNA sequence: TGTGCCAGCAGTTACTTAGGACAGGGGGCGTTCTTC. This translates into CASSYLGQGAFF.

The chain is built from TRBV12-3 or TRBV12-4 and TRBJ2-1; perhaps TRBD1 as D (6 bases). V was clipped by 4 bases and J by 5 bases, with 12 bases between them. The CDR3 extends over 14 amino acids. CDR3 region: CASSWDKVNNEQFF. The CDR3, as DNA: TGTGCCAGCAGTTGGGACAAGGTAAACAATGAGCAGTTCTTC.

Notes on this clonotype: Relative to the germline gene, one junction end is altered; a read error may explain this. This chain's CDR3 is CASSTTDMQYF. For the CDR3, the DNA is TGTGCCAGCAGTACTACAGATATGCAGTATTTT. The V call is TRBV6-6, the J call TRBJ2-3; D is ambiguous. The CDR3 loop spans 11 amino acids. CDR1 is MNHNY and CDR2 is SVGAGI in the germline V gene (reference sequence).

This clonotype was picked up many times. The genes are TRBV20-1 and TRBJ2-7; D is possibly TRBD1 (5 bases). Germline loops: CDR1 DFQATT, CDR2 SNEGSKA (reference sequence). The CDR3 totals 14 residues. V was trimmed by 4 bases and J by 1 base, leaving 14 bases between them. In nucleotides, the CDR3 is TGCAGTGCTACAGGGTCCAGACAGTCCTACGAGCAGTACTTC. This sequence encodes CSATGSRQSYEQYF.

This clonotype occurred a few times. The chain recombines TRBV6-2 or TRBV6-3 with TRBJ1-1; D unclear. This CDR3 is 12 amino acids long. V shed 6 bases and J shed 5 bases, with 10 bases lying between them. CDR1 and CDR2 (germline): MNHEY, SVGEGT. The CDR3 protein is CASRPVGTEAFF. CDR3 DNA sequence: TGTGCCAGCAGGCCGGTCGGGACTGAAGCTTTCTTT.